The table lists the clone carrying this T cell receptor (beta chain) with a count of one. Its antigen remains unknown. This sample stems from a study of siplizumab effects on memory and regulatory T cells. Study details: Siplizumab-treated (approximately 0.95 ug/mL) and drug-free mixed lymphocyte reactions were paired.

Here immunoSEQ multiplex PCR was the method, and the copy in TCRdb shows in-frame clones only, minus some. The sample has 9,000 to 13,000 clones; approximately 40% are singletons. Coculturing at 37°C lasted roughly 6 days for the mixed lymphocyte reaction cells. The sample consisted of CFSE-low (dividing) CD8+ T cells sorted from an allogeneic mixed lymphocyte reaction. The origin of this receptor is a human donor in good health; the cells came from an allogeneic mixed lymphocyte reaction.

Written as DNA, the CDR3 is TGCGCCAGCAGCGGTACGGCCAAAAACATTCAGTACTTC. Translated, it gives CASSGTAKNIQYF. V gene TRBV5-1 combines with J gene TRBJ2-4; D ambiguous. Trimming pared 4 bases from V and 1 base from J, leaving 6 bases between. Germline CDR1 is SGHRS and CDR2 is YFSETQ. This CDR3 has 13 residues. The whole variable domain, remainder taken from reference TRBV5-1 and TRBJ2-4, is KAGVTQTPRYLIKTRGQQVTLSCSPISGHRSVSWYQQTPGQGLQFLFEYFSETQRNKGNFPGRFSGRQFSNSRSEMNVSTLELGDSALYLCASSGTAKNIQYFGAGTRLSVL.